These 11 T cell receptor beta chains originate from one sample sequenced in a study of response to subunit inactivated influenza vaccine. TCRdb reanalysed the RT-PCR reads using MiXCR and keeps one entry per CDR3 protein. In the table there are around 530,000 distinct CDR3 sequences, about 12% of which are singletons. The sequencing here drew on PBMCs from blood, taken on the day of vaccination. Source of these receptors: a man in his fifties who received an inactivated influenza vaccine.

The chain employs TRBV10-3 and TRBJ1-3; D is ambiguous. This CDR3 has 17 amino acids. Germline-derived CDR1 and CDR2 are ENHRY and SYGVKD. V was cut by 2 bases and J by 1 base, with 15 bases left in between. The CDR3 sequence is CAISENLARRSGNTIYF. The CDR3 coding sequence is TGTGCCATCAGTGAGAATTTGGCCAGGCGTTCTGGAAACACCATATATTTT.

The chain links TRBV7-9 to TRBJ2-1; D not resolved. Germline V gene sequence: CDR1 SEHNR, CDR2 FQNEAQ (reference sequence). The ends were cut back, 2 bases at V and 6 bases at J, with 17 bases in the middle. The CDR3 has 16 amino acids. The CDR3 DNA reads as TGTGCCAGCAGCTTACACGACATCAGGACCCTCAATGAGCAGTTCTTC. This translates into CASSLHDIRTLNEQFF. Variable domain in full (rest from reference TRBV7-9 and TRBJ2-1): DTGVSQNPRHKITKRGQNVTFRCDPISEHNRLYWYRQTLGQGPEFLTYFQNEAQLEKSRLLSDRFSAERPKGSFSTLEIQRTEQGDSAMYLCASSLHDIRTLNEQFFGPGTRLTVL.

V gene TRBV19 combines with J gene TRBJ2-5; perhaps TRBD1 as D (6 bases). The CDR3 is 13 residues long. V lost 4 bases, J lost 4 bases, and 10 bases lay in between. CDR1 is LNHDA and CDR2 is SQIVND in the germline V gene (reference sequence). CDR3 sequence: CASSNTGRETQYF. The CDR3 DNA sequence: TGTGCCAGTAGTAATACAGGGCGAGAGACCCAGTACTTC.

CDR3 region: CASSFEVSGNTGELFF. CDR3 DNA sequence: TGTGCCAGCAGTTTTGAGGTTAGCGGGAACACCGGGGAGCTGTTTTTT. The chain joins TRBV12-3 or TRBV12-4 to TRBJ2-2; tentative D call: TRBD2 (6 bases). This CDR3 contains 16 residues. V gave up 3 bases and J gave up 1 base, with 12 bases separating them.

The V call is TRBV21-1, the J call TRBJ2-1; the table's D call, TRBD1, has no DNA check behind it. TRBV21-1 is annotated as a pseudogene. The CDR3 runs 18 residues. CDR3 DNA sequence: TGTGCCAGCAGCAAAAATAGGGTGCGGGGGTCCTCCTACAATGAGCAGTTCTTC. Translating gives CASSKNRVRGSSYNEQFF.

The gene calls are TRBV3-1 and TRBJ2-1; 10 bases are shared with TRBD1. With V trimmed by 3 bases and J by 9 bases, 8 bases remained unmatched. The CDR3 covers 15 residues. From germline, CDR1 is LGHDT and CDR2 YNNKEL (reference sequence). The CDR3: CASSQGTGEWSEQFF. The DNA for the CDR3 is TGTGCCAGCAGCCAGGGGACAGGGGAGTGGAGTGAGCAGTTCTTC.

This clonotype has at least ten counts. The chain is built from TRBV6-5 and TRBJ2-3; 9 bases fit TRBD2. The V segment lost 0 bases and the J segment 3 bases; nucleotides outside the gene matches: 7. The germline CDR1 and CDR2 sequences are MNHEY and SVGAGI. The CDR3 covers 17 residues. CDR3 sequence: CASSYSIGSGGTDTQYF. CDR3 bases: TGTGCCAGCAGTTACTCGATTGGTAGCGGGGGTACAGATACGCAGTATTTT.

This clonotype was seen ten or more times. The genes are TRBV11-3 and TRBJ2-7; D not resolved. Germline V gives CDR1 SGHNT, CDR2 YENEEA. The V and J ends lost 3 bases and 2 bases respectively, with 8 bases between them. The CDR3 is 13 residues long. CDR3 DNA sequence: TGTGCCAGCAGCTTGGACCCCGCCTACGAGCAGTACTTC. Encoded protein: CASSLDPAYEQYF.

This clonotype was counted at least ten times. The chain's CDR3 is CASSDTEWGSRAYF. CDR3 DNA: TGTGCCAGCAGTGATACGGAATGGGGGTCCCGGGCGTACTTC. This chain connects TRBV2 to TRBJ2-7; TRBD1 or TRBD2 may be the D gene (5 bases each). The V gene's germline CDR1 is SNHLY and CDR2 FYNNEI. V was clipped by 3 bases and J by 12 bases, with 21 bases between them. The CDR3 runs 14 residues.

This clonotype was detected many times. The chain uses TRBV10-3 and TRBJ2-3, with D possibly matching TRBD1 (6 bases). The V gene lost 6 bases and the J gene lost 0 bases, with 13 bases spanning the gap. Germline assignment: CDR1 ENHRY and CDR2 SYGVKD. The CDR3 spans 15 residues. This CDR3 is CAIRQGIRSTDTQYF. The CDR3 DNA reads TGTGCCATCAGGCAGGGGATAAGGAGCACAGATACGCAGTATTTT.

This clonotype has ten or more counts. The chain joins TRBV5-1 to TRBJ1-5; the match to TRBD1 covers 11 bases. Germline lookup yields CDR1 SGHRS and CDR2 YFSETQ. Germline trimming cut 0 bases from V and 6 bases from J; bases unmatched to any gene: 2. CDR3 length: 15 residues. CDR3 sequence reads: CASSLGTGGGQPQHF. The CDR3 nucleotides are TGCGCCAGCAGCTTGGGGACAGGGGGCGGTCAGCCCCAGCATTTT.